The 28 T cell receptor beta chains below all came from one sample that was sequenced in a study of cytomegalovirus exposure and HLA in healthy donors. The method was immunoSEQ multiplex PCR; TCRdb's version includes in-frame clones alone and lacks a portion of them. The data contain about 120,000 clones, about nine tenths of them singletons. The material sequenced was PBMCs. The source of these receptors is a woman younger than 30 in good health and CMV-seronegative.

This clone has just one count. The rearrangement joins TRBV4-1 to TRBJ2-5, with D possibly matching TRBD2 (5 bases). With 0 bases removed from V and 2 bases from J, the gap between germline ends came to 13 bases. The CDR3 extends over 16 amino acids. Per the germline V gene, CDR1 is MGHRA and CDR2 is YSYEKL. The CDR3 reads CASSQDTGKGQETQYF. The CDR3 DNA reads TGCGCCAGCAGCCAAGATACGGGGAAAGGGCAAGAGACCCAGTACTTC.

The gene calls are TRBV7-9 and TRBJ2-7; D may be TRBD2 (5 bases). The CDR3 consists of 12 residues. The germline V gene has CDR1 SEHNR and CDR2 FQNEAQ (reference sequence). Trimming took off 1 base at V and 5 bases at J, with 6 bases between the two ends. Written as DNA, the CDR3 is TGTGCCAGCAGCTTAGTCGGGAACGAGCAGTACTTC. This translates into CASSLVGNEQYF.

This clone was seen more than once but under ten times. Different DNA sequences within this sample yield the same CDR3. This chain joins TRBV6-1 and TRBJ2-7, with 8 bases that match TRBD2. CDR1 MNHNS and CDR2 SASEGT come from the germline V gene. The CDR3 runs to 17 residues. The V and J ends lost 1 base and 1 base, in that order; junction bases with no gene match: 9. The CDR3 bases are TGTGCCAGCAGTGAAGGCGGGAGGTTACCCAAATCCTACGAGCAGTACTTC. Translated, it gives CASSEGGRLPKSYEQYF.

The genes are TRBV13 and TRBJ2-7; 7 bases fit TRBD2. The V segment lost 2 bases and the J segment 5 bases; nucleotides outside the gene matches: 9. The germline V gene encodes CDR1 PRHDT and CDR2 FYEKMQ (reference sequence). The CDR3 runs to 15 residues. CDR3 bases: TGTGCCAGCAGCTTACGTGGCGGGGGATGGGACGAGCAGTACTTC. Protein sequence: CASSLRGGGWDEQYF.

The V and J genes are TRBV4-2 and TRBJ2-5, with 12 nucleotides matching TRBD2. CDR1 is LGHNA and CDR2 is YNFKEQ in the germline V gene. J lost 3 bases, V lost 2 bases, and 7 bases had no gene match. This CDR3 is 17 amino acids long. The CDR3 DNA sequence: TGTGCCAGCAGCCAAAGACTAGCGGGAGTGGATAAAGAGACCCAGTACTTC. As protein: CASSQRLAGVDKETQYF.

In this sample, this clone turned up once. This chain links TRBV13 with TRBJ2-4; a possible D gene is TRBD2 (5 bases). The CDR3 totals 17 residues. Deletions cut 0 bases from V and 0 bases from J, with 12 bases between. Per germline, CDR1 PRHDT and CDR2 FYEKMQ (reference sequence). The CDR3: CASSLGRETRAKNIQYF. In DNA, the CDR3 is TGTGCCAGCAGCTTAGGTAGGGAGACCAGAGCCAAAAACATTCAGTACTTC.

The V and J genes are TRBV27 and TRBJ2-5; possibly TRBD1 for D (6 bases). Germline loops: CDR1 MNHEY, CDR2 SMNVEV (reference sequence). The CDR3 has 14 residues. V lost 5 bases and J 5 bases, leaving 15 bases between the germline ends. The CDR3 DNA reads TGTGCCAGCAGTCCCAGGGGCTTAAGGGAGACCCAGTACTTC. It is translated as CASSPRGLRETQYF.

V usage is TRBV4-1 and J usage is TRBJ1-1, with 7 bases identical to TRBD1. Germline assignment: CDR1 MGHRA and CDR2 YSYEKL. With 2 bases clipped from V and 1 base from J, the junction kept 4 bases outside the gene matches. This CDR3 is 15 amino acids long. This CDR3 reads CASSQPGQKNTEAFF. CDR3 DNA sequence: TGCGCCAGCAGCCAACCGGGACAGAAGAACACTGAAGCTTTCTTT.

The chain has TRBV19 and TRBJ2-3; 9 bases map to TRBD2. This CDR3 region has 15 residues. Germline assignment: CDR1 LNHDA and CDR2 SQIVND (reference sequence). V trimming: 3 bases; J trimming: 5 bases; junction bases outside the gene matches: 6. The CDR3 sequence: CASSIGGRAEDTQYF. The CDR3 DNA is TGTGCCAGTAGTATTGGCGGGAGGGCCGAAGATACGCAGTATTTT.

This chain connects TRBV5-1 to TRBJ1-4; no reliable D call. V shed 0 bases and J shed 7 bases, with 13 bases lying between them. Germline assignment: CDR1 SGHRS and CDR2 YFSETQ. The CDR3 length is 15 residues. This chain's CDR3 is CASSLEQPTIEKLFF. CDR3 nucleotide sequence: TGCGCCAGCAGCTTGGAACAGCCGACGATTGAAAAACTGTTTTTT.

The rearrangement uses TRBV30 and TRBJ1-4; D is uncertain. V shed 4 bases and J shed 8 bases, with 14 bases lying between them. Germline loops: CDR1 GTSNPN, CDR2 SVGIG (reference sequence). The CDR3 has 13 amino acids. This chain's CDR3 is CAWTRVYEEKLFF. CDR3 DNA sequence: TGTGCCTGGACCCGGGTCTACGAAGAAAAACTGTTTTTT.

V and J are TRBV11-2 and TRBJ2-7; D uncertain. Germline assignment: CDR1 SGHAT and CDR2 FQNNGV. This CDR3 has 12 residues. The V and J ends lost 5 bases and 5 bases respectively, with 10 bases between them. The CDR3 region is CASSPGWHEQYF. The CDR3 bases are TGTGCCAGCAGCCCGGGTTGGCACGAGCAGTACTTC.

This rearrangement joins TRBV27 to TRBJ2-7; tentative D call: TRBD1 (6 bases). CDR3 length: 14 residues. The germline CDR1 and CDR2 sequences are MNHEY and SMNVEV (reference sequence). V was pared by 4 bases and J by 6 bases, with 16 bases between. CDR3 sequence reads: CASSSLQGLGEQYF. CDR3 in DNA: TGTGCCAGCAGTTCCTTACAGGGATTAGGCGAGCAGTACTTC.

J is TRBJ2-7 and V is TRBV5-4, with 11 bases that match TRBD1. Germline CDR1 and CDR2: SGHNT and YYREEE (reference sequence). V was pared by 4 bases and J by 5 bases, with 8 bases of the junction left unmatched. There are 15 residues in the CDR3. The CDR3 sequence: CASSLPGTGGHEQYF. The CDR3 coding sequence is TGTGCCAGCAGCCTGCCCGGGACAGGGGGACACGAGCAGTACTTC. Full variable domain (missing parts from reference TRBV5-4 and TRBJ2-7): ETGVTQSPTHLIKTRGQQVTLRCSSQSGHNTVSWYQQALGQGPQFIFQYYREEENGRGNFPPRFSGLQFPNYSSELNVNALELDDSALYLCASSLPGTGGHEQYFGPGTRLTVT.

The CDR3 bases are TGTGCCAGTAGGTCCGGGACAGGCAACCGCTATGGCTACACCTTC. Its translation is CASRSGTGNRYGYTF. The chain combines TRBV19 with TRBJ1-2; 8 bases map to TRBD1. CDR3 size: 15 residues. V was pared by 6 bases and J by 4 bases, with 10 bases of the junction left unmatched. Germline V CDR1 and CDR2: LNHDA, SQIVND (reference sequence).

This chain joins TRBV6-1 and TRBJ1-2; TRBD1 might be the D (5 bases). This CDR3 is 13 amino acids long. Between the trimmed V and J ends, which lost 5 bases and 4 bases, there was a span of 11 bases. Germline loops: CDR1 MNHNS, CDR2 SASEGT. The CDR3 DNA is TGTGCCAGCAGTACGACAGATGGCTATGGCTACACCTTC. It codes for CASSTTDGYGYTF.

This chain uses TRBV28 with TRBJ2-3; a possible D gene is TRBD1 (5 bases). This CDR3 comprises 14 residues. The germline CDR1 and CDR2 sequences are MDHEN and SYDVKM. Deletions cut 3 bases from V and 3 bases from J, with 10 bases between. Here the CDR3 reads CASSLQTVTDTQYF. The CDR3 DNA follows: TGTGCCAGCAGTTTGCAGACAGTGACAGATACGCAGTATTTT.

The DNA of the CDR3 is TGTGCCAGCAGCTTTGGTGGGACTAGCGGGAGCAATGAGCAGTTCTTC. Translating it yields CASSFGGTSGSNEQFF. The V and J genes are TRBV7-8 and TRBJ2-1; 14 bases match TRBD2. Germline V gene sequence: CDR1 SGHVS, CDR2 FQNEAQ. The CDR3 extends over 16 amino acids. Trimming removed 3 bases from V and 6 bases from J; junction bases left unmatched: 4.

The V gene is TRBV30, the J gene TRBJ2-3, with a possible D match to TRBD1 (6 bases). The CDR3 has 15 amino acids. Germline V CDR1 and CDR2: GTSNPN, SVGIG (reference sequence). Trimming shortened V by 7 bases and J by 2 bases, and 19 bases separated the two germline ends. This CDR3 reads CASKQGLLNTDTQYF. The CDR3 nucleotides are TGTGCCTCTAAACAGGGCCTGCTAAACACAGATACGCAGTATTTT.

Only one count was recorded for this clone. The CDR3 here is CASSLGSERHQPQHF. Here the CDR3 DNA reads TGTGCCAGCAGCCTTGGGAGCGAGCGCCATCAGCCCCAGCATTTT. The chain carries TRBV27 and TRBJ1-5; D not certain. The germline gives CDR1 MNHEY, CDR2 SMNVEV (reference sequence). V was shortened by 6 bases and J by 5 bases, with 17 bases between the two germline ends. The CDR3 totals 15 residues.

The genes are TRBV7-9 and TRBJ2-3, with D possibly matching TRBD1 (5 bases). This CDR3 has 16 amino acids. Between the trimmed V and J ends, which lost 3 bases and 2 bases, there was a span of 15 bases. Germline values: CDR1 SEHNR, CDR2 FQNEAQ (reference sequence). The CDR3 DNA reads TGTGCCAGCAGCTTGGGTGCCAGGGCCTACACAGATACGCAGTATTTT. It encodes CASSLGARAYTDTQYF.

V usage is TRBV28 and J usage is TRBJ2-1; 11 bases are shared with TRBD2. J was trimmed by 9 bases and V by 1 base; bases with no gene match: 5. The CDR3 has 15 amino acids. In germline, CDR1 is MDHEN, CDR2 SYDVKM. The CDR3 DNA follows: TGTGCCAGCAGTTTATTGACTAGCGGGAATGGTGAGCAGTTCTTC. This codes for CASSLLTSGNGEQFF.

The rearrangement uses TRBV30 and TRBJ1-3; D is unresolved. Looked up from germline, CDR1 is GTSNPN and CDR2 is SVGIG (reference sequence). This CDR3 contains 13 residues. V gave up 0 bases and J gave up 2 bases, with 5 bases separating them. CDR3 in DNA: TGTGCCTGGAGTGTAAGCGCTGGAAACACCATATATTTT. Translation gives CAWSVSAGNTIYF.

The CDR3 here is CASNSTGGRTGELFF. In DNA, the CDR3 is TGTGCCAGCAACTCGACAGGGGGCAGGACCGGGGAGCTGTTTTTT. The gene calls are TRBV21-1 and TRBJ2-2; TRBD1, as called in the table, went unchecked against the DNA. TRBV21-1 is a known pseudogene. CDR3 length: 15 residues.

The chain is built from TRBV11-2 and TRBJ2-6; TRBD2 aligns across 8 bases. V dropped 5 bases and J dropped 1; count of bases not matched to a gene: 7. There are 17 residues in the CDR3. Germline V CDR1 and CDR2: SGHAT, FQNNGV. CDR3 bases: TGTGCCAGCAGCCTCGGGAGGGTTAAATCTGGGGCCAACGTCCTGACTTTC. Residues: CASSLGRVKSGANVLTF.

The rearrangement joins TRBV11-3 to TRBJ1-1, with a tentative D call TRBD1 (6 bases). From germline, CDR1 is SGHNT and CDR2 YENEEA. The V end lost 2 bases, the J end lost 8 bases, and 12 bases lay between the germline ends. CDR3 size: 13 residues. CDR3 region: CASSLLGGAEAFF. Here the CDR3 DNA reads TGTGCCAGCAGCTTATTAGGGGGGGCAGAAGCTTTCTTT.

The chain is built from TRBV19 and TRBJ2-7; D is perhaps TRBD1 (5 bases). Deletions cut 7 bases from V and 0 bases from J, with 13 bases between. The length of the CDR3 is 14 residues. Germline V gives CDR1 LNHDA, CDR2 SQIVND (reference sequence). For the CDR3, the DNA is TGTGCCAGTACCCAGGGTAGGAGCTCCTACGAGCAGTACTTC. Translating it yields CASTQGRSSYEQYF.

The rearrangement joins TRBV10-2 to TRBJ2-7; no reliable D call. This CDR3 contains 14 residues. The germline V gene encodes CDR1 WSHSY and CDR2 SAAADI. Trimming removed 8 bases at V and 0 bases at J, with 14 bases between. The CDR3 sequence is CASCTLRSSYEQYF. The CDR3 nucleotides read TGCGCCAGCTGTACTTTAAGGAGCTCCTACGAGCAGTACTTC.